These 19 T cell receptor beta chains were all obtained from the same sample, sequenced in a study of blood T cell repertoires in COVID-19. Sequencing used immunoSEQ multiplex PCR; TCRdb keeps in-frame clones, though not all of them. The sample includes 270,000 or so clones, 85% seen only once; the top ten take 13%. Sequenced material: peripheral blood. The receptors come from a human donor in a cohort sampled during active COVID-19.

The rearrangement uses TRBV27 and TRBJ1-5; the D gene is possibly TRBD1 (6 bases). From germline, CDR1 is MNHEY and CDR2 SMNVEV (reference sequence). V dropped 6 bases and J dropped 9 bases, with 21 bases sitting between them. CDR3 length equals 15 residues. The CDR3 DNA is TGTGCCAGCAGCCCTCAGGGGCAGACTGGGGGGCCCCAGCATTTT. Protein sequence: CASSPQGQTGGPQHF.

The V gene is TRBV6-1, the J gene TRBJ2-7; D is uncertain. Trimming left V 1 base short and J 0 bases short, with 13 bases between. The CDR3 contains 16 residues. Germline lookup yields CDR1 MNHNS and CDR2 SASEGT. This CDR3 is CASSEEMGPSSYEQYF. The CDR3 coding sequence is TGTGCCAGCAGTGAAGAAATGGGCCCGAGCTCCTACGAGCAGTACTTC.

This sequence joins TRBV9 and TRBJ2-1, with 8 bases identical to TRBD2. CDR1 is SGDLS and CDR2 is YYNGEE in the germline V gene. Losses at the gene ends were 3 bases for V and 3 bases for J; bases not matched to a gene: 2. The CDR3 length is 14 residues. This chain's CDR3 is CASSAGTSYNEQFF. Here the CDR3 DNA reads TGTGCCAGCAGCGCAGGGACTAGCTACAATGAGCAGTTCTTC. Looking up the rest from reference TRBV9 and TRBJ2-1 gives the full variable domain: DSGVTQTPKHLITATGQRVTLRCSPRSGDLSVYWYQQSLDQGLQFLIQYYNGEERAKGNILERFSAQQFPDLHSELNLSSLELGDSALYFCASSAGTSYNEQFFGPGTRLTVL.

J is TRBJ2-6 and V is TRBV19, with a possible D match to TRBD1 (5 bases). Trimming cost V 6 bases and J 2 bases, with 14 bases left between them. The CDR3 totals 16 residues. Germline values: CDR1 LNHDA, CDR2 SQIVND (reference sequence). This chain's CDR3 is CASRLGAITGANVLTF. CDR3 DNA sequence: TGTGCCAGTAGATTAGGGGCGATAACTGGGGCCAACGTCCTGACTTTC.

The chain employs TRBV27 and TRBJ2-1; TRBD2 might be the D (7 bases). The CDR3 contains 15 residues. V lost 8 bases to trimming and J lost 3 bases, with 17 bases between them. From germline, CDR1 is MNHEY and CDR2 SMNVEV (reference sequence). The chain's CDR3 is CASHEGGRDYNEQFF. The CDR3 DNA is TGTGCCAGCCATGAGGGGGGGCGGGACTACAATGAGCAGTTCTTC.

CDR3 loop: CASSEGTDSPLHF. In DNA, the CDR3 is TGCGCCAGCAGCGAAGGAACAGATTCACCCCTCCACTTT. The chain employs TRBV5-1 and TRBJ1-6; no clear D. Germline CDR1 reads SGHRS; CDR2 reads YFSETQ. V was pared by 4 bases and J by 8 bases, with 10 bases between. This CDR3 has 13 residues.

The chain is built from TRBV18 and TRBJ1-1; D is unclear. The CDR3 covers 14 residues. Germline CDR1 KGHSH, CDR2 LQKENI. V gave up 6 bases and J gave up 0 bases, with 11 bases separating them. The CDR3 spells CASSREDLNTEAFF. The CDR3 region has the DNA TGTGCCAGCTCTAGGGAGGACCTGAACACTGAAGCTTTCTTT.

The rearrangement links TRBV3-1 (or the pseudogene TRBV3-2) to TRBJ1-2; TRBD1 is a possible D gene (6 bases). This CDR3 is built from 13 residues. Germline CDR1 and CDR2: LGHDT and YNNKEL (reference sequence). The ends were cut back, 4 bases at V and 2 bases at J, with 8 bases in the middle. CDR3 sequence: CASSRTVNYGYTF. CDR3 nucleotide sequence: TGTGCCAGCAGCCGGACAGTGAACTATGGCTACACCTTC.

The V and J genes are TRBV24-1 and TRBJ2-7; D not certain. Germline CDR1 reads KGHDR; CDR2 reads SFDVKD. The CDR3 is made up of 13 amino acids. The V and J ends lost 4 bases and 5 bases respectively, with 11 bases between them. For the CDR3, the DNA is TGTGCCACCAGTGACCCTGCAGCGAACGAGCAGTACTTC. This codes for CATSDPAANEQYF.

The J gene is TRBJ2-3, the V gene TRBV13, with D hard to call. Germline V gives CDR1 PRHDT, CDR2 FYEKMQ (reference sequence). The CDR3 consists of 14 residues. Trimming cost V 5 bases and J 0 bases, with 9 bases left between them. As DNA, the CDR3 is TGTGCCAGCAGCCCGATCTATAGCACAGATACGCAGTATTTT. Protein sequence: CASSPIYSTDTQYF.

This sequence joins TRBV5-1 and TRBJ2-5; 7 positions match TRBD1. Germline trimming cut 4 bases from V and 1 base from J; bases unmatched to any gene: 7. This CDR3 comprises 15 residues. Germline CDR1 and CDR2: SGHRS and YFSETQ. The CDR3, as DNA: TGCGCCAGCAGCGAATTGACAGGGATCCAAGAGACCCAGTACTTC. Its protein is CASSELTGIQETQYF.

This clone was seen only a few times. V gene TRBV29-1 combines with J gene TRBJ1-1; 10 bases align to TRBD1. Germline CDR1 is SQVTM and CDR2 is ANQGSEA. The V segment lost 4 bases and the J segment 6 bases; nucleotides outside the gene matches: 5. CDR3 length equals 13 residues. Written as DNA, the CDR3 is TGCAGCGTTGGGGGACAGGGGCTGGCTGAAGCTTTCTTT. Amino acid sequence: CSVGGQGLAEAFF. Combining the CDR3 with reference TRBV29-1 and TRBJ1-1 gives the whole variable domain SAVISQKPSRDICQRGTSLTIQCQVDSQVTMMFWYRQQPGQSLTLIATANQGSEATYESGFVIDKFPISRPNLTFSTLTVSNMSPEDSSIYLCSVGGQGLAEAFFGQGTRLTVV.

CDR3 in amino acids: CASSLSAEGTQYF. CDR3 sequence (DNA): TGTGCCAGCAGCCTCTCCGCGGAGGGTACGCAGTATTTT. The V call is TRBV5-4, the J call TRBJ2-3, with a weak D call TRBD2 (6 bases). Germline V lookup: CDR1 SGHNT, CDR2 YYREEE (reference sequence). This CDR3 is built from 13 residues. Trimming shortened V by 4 bases and J by 8 bases, and 14 bases separated the two germline ends.

The sample holds one count of this clone. V gene TRBV3-1 (or the pseudogene TRBV3-2) combines with J gene TRBJ2-7; TRBD2 might be the D (6 bases). This CDR3 contains 15 residues. The germline gives CDR1 LGHDT, CDR2 YNNKEL (reference sequence). Trimming took 0 bases from V and 3 from J, leaving 12 bases between them. The DNA of the CDR3 is TGTGCCAGCAGCCAAGAGGTAGCGGCCTTCTACGAGCAGTACTTC. This encodes CASSQEVAAFYEQYF.

The genes are TRBV5-4 and TRBJ2-2; 9 bases fit TRBD2. The ends lost 2 bases at V and 4 bases at J; junction bases unmatched: 3. The CDR3 runs to 15 residues. Germline CDR1 reads SGHNT; CDR2 reads YYREEE (reference sequence). The CDR3: CASSFFSGGTGELFF. DNA of the CDR3: TGTGCCAGCAGCTTTTTTAGCGGGGGCACCGGGGAGCTGTTTTTT.

The chain couples TRBV7-2 to TRBJ2-5; TRBD2 matches at 8 bases. The germline V gene encodes CDR1 SGHTA and CDR2 FQGNSA. Trimming at V came to 2 bases and at J to 5 bases, leaving 7 bases not matched to a gene. The CDR3 is made up of 15 amino acids. CDR3 sequence reads: CASSLSGGRRETQYF. CDR3 DNA: TGTGCCAGCAGCTTATCCGGCGGGAGGCGGGAGACCCAGTACTTC.

This chain links TRBV5-1 with TRBJ2-3, with TRBD2 as a possible D gene (6 bases). The CDR3 extends over 15 amino acids. V was shortened by 3 bases and J by 5 bases, with 16 bases between the two germline ends. Germline assignment: CDR1 SGHRS and CDR2 YFSETQ. The CDR3 nucleotides are TGCGCCAGCAGCTCAACCGGTCGGAGGGGAGATACGCAGTATTTT. Translation gives CASSSTGRRGDTQYF.

V gene TRBV2 combines with J gene TRBJ2-3; D perhaps matches TRBD2 (6 bases). Trimming removed 6 bases from V and 1 base from J, with 20 bases in between. Germline assignment: CDR1 SNHLY and CDR2 FYNNEI. The CDR3 has 17 residues. The CDR3 sequence is CASREGTFTSGTDTQYF. The CDR3 DNA reads TGTGCCAGCAGAGAGGGGACTTTCACCAGCGGCACAGATACGCAGTATTTT.

In this sample, this clone turned up a few times. The rearrangement uses TRBV4-2 and TRBJ1-4; 7 bases fit TRBD1. The CDR3 covers 14 residues. J was trimmed by 5 bases and V by 3 bases; bases with no gene match: 3. Germline V gene lookup returns CDR1 LGHNA and CDR2 YNFKEQ. DNA of the CDR3: TGTGCCAGCAGCCAGGGACAGCCGAATGAAAAACTGTTTTTT. This translates into CASSQGQPNEKLFF.